The 28 T cell receptor beta chains below come from one sample, sequenced in a study of PD-1 blockade in classical Hodgkin lymphoma. Time point here: cycle 4 day 1 (C4D1), after 6 weeks of nivolumab. All trial patients relapsed after autologous stem cell transplantation. Magnetic negative selection served to purify CD4+ T cells out of PBMCs that had been thawed. Measured with immunoSEQ multiplex PCR; TCRdb has only the in-frame clones, and not every one. The sample contains 27,000 or so clones, 85% to 90% of which appear only once. The sequences come from CD4+ T cells from blood, collected before the fourth cycle of nivolumab. Receptors were obtained from a human donor with classical Hodgkin lymphoma.

V and J are TRBV19 and TRBJ1-1; 9 bases match TRBD1. Per germline, CDR1 LNHDA and CDR2 SQIVND (reference sequence). V dropped 4 bases and J dropped 7; count of bases not matched to a gene: 4. The CDR3 spans 13 residues. The CDR3 DNA is TGTGCCAGTAGTACCACAGGGGGCCTTGAAGCTTTCTTT. Its translation: CASSTTGGLEAFF.

The gene calls are TRBV10-2 and TRBJ1-3; D is possibly TRBD1 (5 bases). CDR1 WSHSY and CDR2 SAAADI come from the germline V gene. With 2 bases removed from V and 5 bases from J, the gap between germline ends came to 10 bases. This CDR3 contains 14 residues. The chain's CDR3 is CASSEPGLRNTIYF. The CDR3 region has the DNA TGCGCCAGCAGTGAGCCAGGGTTAAGAAACACCATATATTTT.

V is TRBV11-3 and J is TRBJ2-2; TRBD2 matches at 13 bases. With V trimmed by 1 base and J by 5 bases, 4 bases remained unmatched. The germline V gene has CDR1 SGHNT and CDR2 YENEEA. The CDR3 sequence is 17 residues long. CDR3 in DNA: TGTGCCAGCAGCTTAGCGTCGGGACTAGCGGGAACCGGGGAGCTGTTTTTT. This sequence encodes CASSLASGLAGTGELFF.

The rearrangement uses TRBV5-1 and TRBJ2-5, with D hard to call. Matching the DNA end better, TRBJ2-7 makes the J call doubtful. Per the germline V gene, CDR1 is SGHRS and CDR2 is YFSETQ. The CDR3 totals 15 residues. DNA for the CDR3: TGCGCCAGCAGCTCCGTCTTAGGGCTTGGGAACGAGCAGTACTTC. It specifies CASSSVLGLGNEQYF.

This chain uses TRBV6-5 with TRBJ1-5; D remains ambiguous. CDR3 length equals 13 residues. The V and J ends lost 0 bases and 5 bases respectively, with 5 bases between them. Germline-derived CDR1 and CDR2 are MNHEY and SVGAGI. The CDR3 DNA follows: TGTGCCAGCAGTTACTCCCCGGATCAGCCCCAGCATTTT. This translates into CASSYSPDQPQHF.

This clone appeared once. The CDR3 DNA is TGTGCCAGCAGCTCCCCCCGGAGTACGCAGTATTTT. Protein sequence: CASSSPRSTQYF. J is TRBJ2-3 and V is TRBV7-2, with D unresolved. V lost 4 bases, J lost 8 bases, and 10 bases lay in between. The CDR3 has 12 residues. The V gene's germline CDR1 is SGHTA and CDR2 FQGNSA.

The CDR3 sequence: CASSRLGQGAYEQYF. The DNA of the CDR3 is TGTGCCAGCAGCCGTCTCGGACAGGGGGCCTACGAGCAGTACTTC. This chain links TRBV11-2 with TRBJ2-7; 10 bases line up with TRBD1. CDR3 length: 15 residues. Germline lookup yields CDR1 SGHAT and CDR2 FQNNGV. J was trimmed by 2 bases and V by 5 bases; bases with no gene match: 6.

The chain is built from TRBV5-1 and TRBJ2-1; 13 bases match TRBD2. This CDR3 has 16 amino acids. Germline V gene sequence: CDR1 SGHRS, CDR2 YFSETQ. V shed 3 bases and J 7 bases; nucleotides not matched to a gene: 7. The CDR3 sequence is CASSYGLAGAENEQFF. The CDR3 nucleotides are TGCGCCAGCAGCTATGGACTAGCGGGAGCGGAGAATGAGCAGTTCTTC.

The CDR3 nucleotides read TGCGCCAGCAGCTTGGCCTTTGAGACCCAGTACTTC. Its translation: CASSLAFETQYF. The chain carries TRBV5-1 and TRBJ2-5, with D unclear. The CDR3 has 12 residues. Germline assignment: CDR1 SGHRS and CDR2 YFSETQ. Trimming removed 0 bases at V and 5 bases at J, with 5 bases between.

The CDR3: CSFGASQAGTQYF. In nucleotides, the CDR3 is TGCAGTTTTGGGGCTAGCCAAGCGGGGACCCAGTACTTC. The V call is TRBV29-1, the J call TRBJ2-5; tentative D call: TRBD2 (6 bases). Germline V lookup: CDR1 SQVTM, CDR2 ANQGSEA. This CDR3 has 13 amino acids.

V is TRBV7-9 and J is TRBJ2-5; 8 bases are a match to TRBD1. The CDR3 sequence is 16 residues long. With V trimmed by 4 bases and J by 3 bases, 10 bases remained unmatched. The germline gives CDR1 SEHNR, CDR2 FQNEAQ (reference sequence). CDR3 sequence: CASSSSGTGYKETQYF. Written as DNA, the CDR3 is TGTGCCAGCAGCTCTTCCGGGACAGGATACAAAGAGACCCAGTACTTC. The full variable domain, its missing parts supplied by reference TRBV7-9 and TRBJ2-5, is DTGVSQNPRHKITKRGQNVTFRCDPISEHNRLYWYRQTLGQGPEFLTYFQNEAQLEKSRLLSDRFSAERPKGSFSTLEIQRTEQGDSAMYLCASSSSGTGYKETQYFGPGTRLLVL.

The chain joins TRBV28 to TRBJ1-6, with no clear D. The germline V gene encodes CDR1 MDHEN and CDR2 SYDVKM. V gave up 6 bases and J gave up 8 bases, with 14 bases separating them. The CDR3 has 14 residues. The CDR3 is CASSSGQEYSPLHF. DNA of the CDR3: TGTGCCAGCAGCTCTGGGCAGGAGTATTCACCCCTCCACTTT.

The V gene is TRBV2, the J gene TRBJ2-1; 7 bases align to TRBD1. The CDR3 consists of 15 residues. The J segment lost 0 bases and the V segment lost 6 bases, leaving 5 bases of the junction unmatched. Germline V gene sequence: CDR1 SNHLY, CDR2 FYNNEI. The CDR3 protein is CASSQDRSSYNEQFF. The DNA of the CDR3 is TGTGCCAGCAGCCAGGACAGGAGCTCCTACAATGAGCAGTTCTTC.

This clone has a handful of counts. This chain connects TRBV6-1 to TRBJ1-5; D not certain. The CDR3 length is 15 residues. V lost 7 bases and J lost 0, with 13 bases in between. In germline, CDR1 is MNHNS, CDR2 SASEGT. CDR3 sequence: CASTDIHHSNQPQHF. Written as DNA, the CDR3 is TGTGCCAGCACTGACATTCACCATAGCAATCAGCCCCAGCATTTT.

This clone was found a few times. The chain is built from TRBV27 and TRBJ1-5; D gene uncertain. V was cut by 7 bases and J by 2 bases, with 12 bases left in between. The V gene's germline CDR1 is MNHEY and CDR2 SMNVEV (reference sequence). The CDR3 sequence is 14 residues long. Here the CDR3 reads CASNPRVGNQPQHF. Written as DNA, the CDR3 is TGTGCCAGCAATCCTAGGGTGGGCAATCAGCCCCAGCATTTT.

The chain has TRBV6-1 and TRBJ2-1, with no clear D. The germline V gene encodes CDR1 MNHNS and CDR2 SASEGT. The V gene lost 2 bases and the J gene lost 7 bases, with 3 bases spanning the gap. The CDR3 covers 11 residues. CDR3 DNA sequence: TGTGCCAGCAGTGAATTTAATGAGCAGTTCTTC. It yields the protein CASSEFNEQFF.

CDR3 loop: CSAEKSYEQYF. DNA for the CDR3: TGCAGTGCTGAAAAGAGTTACGAGCAGTACTTC. The chain links TRBV20-1 to TRBJ2-7; D not certain. This CDR3 is 11 amino acids long. The germline gives CDR1 DFQATT, CDR2 SNEGSKA (reference sequence). Trimming removed 5 bases from V and 4 bases from J, with 9 bases in between.

V is TRBV30 and J is TRBJ2-5; perhaps D is TRBD1 or TRBD2 (6 bases each). The CDR3 length is 14 residues. Germline-derived CDR1 and CDR2 are GTSNPN and SVGIG (reference sequence). The ends were cut back, 7 bases at V and 1 base at J, with 16 bases in the middle. CDR3 loop: CASGRKGVQETQYF. The CDR3 coding sequence is TGTGCCTCCGGGAGAAAGGGGGTCCAAGAGACCCAGTACTTC.

The rearrangement joins TRBV6-4 to TRBJ2-3; D is ambiguous. V lost 0 bases to trimming and J lost 5 bases, with 6 bases between them. Germline V gene sequence: CDR1 MRHNA, CDR2 SNTAGT. The CDR3 is 13 residues long. The CDR3 bases are TGTGCCAGCAGTGACTCCCCGCTAGATACGCAGTATTTT. It specifies CASSDSPLDTQYF.

The V gene is TRBV28, the J gene TRBJ2-7, with 7 bases fitting TRBD1. This CDR3 has 16 residues. The junction had 13 bases not matched to a gene; V was cut back by 5 bases and J by 3 bases. CDR1 and CDR2 from the germline V gene are MDHEN and SYDVKM. The CDR3: CASSPLPGQIYYEQYF. The CDR3 DNA reads as TGTGCCAGCAGTCCTCTCCCGGGACAGATATACTACGAGCAGTACTTC.

This clone was seen once. The chain couples TRBV11-2 to TRBJ2-5; maybe TRBD2 (6 bases). The CDR3 has 15 amino acids. CDR1 is SGHAT, CDR2 FQNNGV, per germline. Trimming took off 5 bases at V and 7 bases at J, with 20 bases between the two ends. CDR3 region: CASSKGTHEGGTQYF. CDR3 in DNA: TGTGCCAGCAGCAAGGGGACGCACGAGGGAGGGACCCAGTACTTC.

This clone has more than one count but fewer than ten. The chain joins TRBV19 to TRBJ1-2; 8 nucleotides align to TRBD1. V trimming: 4 bases; J trimming: 8 bases; junction bases outside the gene matches: 9. Germline lookup yields CDR1 LNHDA and CDR2 SQIVND (reference sequence). This CDR3 is 14 amino acids long. This CDR3 reads CASSTLQGARGYTF. The CDR3 bases are TGTGCCAGTAGTACCCTTCAGGGGGCACGGGGCTACACCTTC.

The chain couples TRBV15 to TRBJ2-1, with a possible D match to TRBD1 (5 bases). Germline lookup yields CDR1 LNHNV and CDR2 YYDKDF (reference sequence). The CDR3 runs 19 residues. Between the trimmed V and J ends, which lost 1 base and 5 bases, there was a span of 24 bases. The CDR3 reads CATSRASTPRAPHDNEQFF. In nucleotides, the CDR3 is TGTGCCACCAGCAGAGCATCAACCCCCAGGGCCCCCCATGACAATGAGCAGTTCTTC.

The rearrangement links TRBV27 to TRBJ2-1, with 14 bases matching TRBD2. Germline trimming cut 1 base from V and 4 bases from J; bases unmatched to any gene: 6. The germline V gene encodes CDR1 MNHEY and CDR2 SMNVEV (reference sequence). The CDR3 loop spans 18 amino acids. For the CDR3, the DNA is TGTGCCAGCAGTTTATTTACCAGACTAGCGGGGGGGTACAATGAGCAGTTCTTC. This codes for CASSLFTRLAGGYNEQFF.

This clone showed up just once. The chain couples TRBV19 to TRBJ1-2; D uncertain. There are 12 residues in the CDR3. From germline, CDR1 is LNHDA and CDR2 SQIVND (reference sequence). Trimming took 5 bases from V and 8 from J, leaving 12 bases between them. CDR3 residues: CASSPDRRGYTF. In DNA form, the CDR3 reads TGTGCCAGTAGTCCGGACCGTCGGGGCTACACCTTC.

This chain connects TRBV6-6 to TRBJ2-1, with D unresolved. Germline CDR1 MNHNY, CDR2 SVGAGI (reference sequence). This CDR3 contains 15 residues. V gave up 7 bases and J gave up 4 bases, with 17 bases separating them. This CDR3 reads CASIPGTRSYNEQFF. In DNA, the CDR3 is TGTGCCAGCATTCCCGGAACTCGATCGTACAATGAGCAGTTCTTC.

This sequence joins TRBV19 and TRBJ1-2; D gene unclear. The V gene lost 5 bases and the J gene lost 0 bases, with 13 bases spanning the gap. Germline CDR1 reads LNHDA; CDR2 reads SQIVND (reference sequence). The CDR3 length is 15 residues. The CDR3 here is CASSYQISSNYGYTF. The CDR3 bases are TGTGCCAGTAGTTACCAGATCAGTTCTAACTATGGCTACACCTTC. The full variable domain, completed using reference TRBV19 and TRBJ1-2, is DGGITQSPKYLFRKEGQNVTLSCEQNLNHDAMYWYRQDPGQGLRLIYYSQIVNDFQKGDIAEGYSVSREKKESFPLTVTSAQKNPTAFYLCASSYQISSNYGYTFGSGTRLTVV.

The rearrangement uses TRBV7-2 and TRBJ2-1; D is undetermined. Germline values: CDR1 SGHTA, CDR2 FQGNSA. This CDR3 contains 14 residues. V was shortened by 8 bases and J by 8 bases, with 19 bases between the two germline ends. The chain's CDR3 is CASGRALGFDEQFF. The CDR3 DNA reads as TGTGCCAGCGGCCGGGCCTTAGGTTTCGATGAGCAGTTCTTC.